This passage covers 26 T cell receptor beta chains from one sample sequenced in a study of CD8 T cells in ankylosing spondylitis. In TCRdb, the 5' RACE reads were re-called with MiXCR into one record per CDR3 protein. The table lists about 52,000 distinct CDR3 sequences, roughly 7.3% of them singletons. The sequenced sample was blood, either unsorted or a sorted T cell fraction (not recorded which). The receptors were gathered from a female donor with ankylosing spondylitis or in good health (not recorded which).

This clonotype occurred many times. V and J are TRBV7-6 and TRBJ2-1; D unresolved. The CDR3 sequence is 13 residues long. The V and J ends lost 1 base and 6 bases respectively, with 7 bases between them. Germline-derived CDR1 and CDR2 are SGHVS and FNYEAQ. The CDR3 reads CASSLGALNEQFF. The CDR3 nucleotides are TGTGCCAGCAGCTTAGGGGCTCTCAATGAGCAGTTCTTC.

The CDR3 nucleotides are TGTGCCACCAGCAGAGATTCGTTAGGCCTTGAAGCTTTCTTT. It translates to CATSRDSLGLEAFF. V gene TRBV15 combines with J gene TRBJ1-1, with no clear D. This CDR3 is 14 amino acids long. V was pared by 0 bases and J by 7 bases, with 12 bases between. Germline V gene sequence: CDR1 LNHNV, CDR2 YYDKDF (reference sequence). Drawing the rest from reference TRBV15 and TRBJ1-1, the complete variable domain is DAMVIQNPRYQVTQFGKPVTLSCSQTLNHNVMYWYQQKSSQAPKLLFHYYDKDFNNEADTPDNFQSRRPNTSFCFLDIRSPGLGDTAMYLCATSRDSLGLEAFFGQGTRLTVV.

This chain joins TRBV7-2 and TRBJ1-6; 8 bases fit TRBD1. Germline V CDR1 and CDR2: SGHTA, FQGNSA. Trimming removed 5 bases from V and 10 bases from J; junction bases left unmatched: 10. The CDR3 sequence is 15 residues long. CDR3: CASSPDRTGRSPLHF. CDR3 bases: TGTGCCAGCAGCCCAGATCGGACAGGGCGGTCACCCCTCCACTTT.

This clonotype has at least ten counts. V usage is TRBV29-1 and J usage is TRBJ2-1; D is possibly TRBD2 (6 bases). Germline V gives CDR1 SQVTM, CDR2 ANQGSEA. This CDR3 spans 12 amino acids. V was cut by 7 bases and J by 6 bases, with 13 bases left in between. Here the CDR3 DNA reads TGCAGCGGGCGGGGAATAGGCAATGAGCAGTTCTTC. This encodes CSGRGIGNEQFF.

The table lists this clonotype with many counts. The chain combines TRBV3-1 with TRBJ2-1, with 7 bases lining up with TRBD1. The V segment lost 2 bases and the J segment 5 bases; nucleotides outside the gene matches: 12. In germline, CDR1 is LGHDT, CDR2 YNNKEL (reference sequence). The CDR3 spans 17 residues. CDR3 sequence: CASSQILIGTANNEQFF. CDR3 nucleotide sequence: TGTGCCAGCAGCCAAATTCTAATCGGGACAGCCAACAATGAGCAGTTCTTC.

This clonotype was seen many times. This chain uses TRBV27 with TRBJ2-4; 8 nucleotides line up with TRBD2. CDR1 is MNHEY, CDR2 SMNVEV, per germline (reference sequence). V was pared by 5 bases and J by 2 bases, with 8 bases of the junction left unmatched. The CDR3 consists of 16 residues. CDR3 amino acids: CASSPVGGASKNIQYF. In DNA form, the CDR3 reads TGTGCCAGCAGTCCCGTCGGGGGGGCTTCCAAAAACATTCAGTACTTC.

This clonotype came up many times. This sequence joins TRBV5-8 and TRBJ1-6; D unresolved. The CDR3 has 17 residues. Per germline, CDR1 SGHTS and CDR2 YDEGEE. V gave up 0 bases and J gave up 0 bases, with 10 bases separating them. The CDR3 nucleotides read TGTGCCAGCAGCTTGGCTGCTGGGAGCTCCTATAATTCACCCCTCCACTTT. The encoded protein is CASSLAAGSSYNSPLHF.

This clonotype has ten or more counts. In nucleotides, the CDR3 is TGCGCCAGCAGCCAAGGGTCCCGGAACTCCTACAATGAGCAGTTCTTC. It yields the protein CASSQGSRNSYNEQFF. The genes are TRBV4-3 and TRBJ2-1; D not resolved. Germline V gene data show CDR1 as LGHNA and CDR2 as YSLEER. V was clipped by 1 base and J by 0 bases, with 10 bases between them. The CDR3 is 16 residues long.

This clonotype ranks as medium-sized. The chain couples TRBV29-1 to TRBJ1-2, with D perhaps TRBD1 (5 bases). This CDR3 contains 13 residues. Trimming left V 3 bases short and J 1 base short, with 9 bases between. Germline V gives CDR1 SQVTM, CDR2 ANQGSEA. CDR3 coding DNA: TGCAGCGTTGATGGGGCCGTTAACTATGGCTACACCTTC. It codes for CSVDGAVNYGYTF. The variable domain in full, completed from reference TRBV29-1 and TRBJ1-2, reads SAVISQKPSRDICQRGTSLTIQCQVDSQVTMMFWYRQQPGQSLTLIATANQGSEATYESGFVIDKFPISRPNLTFSTLTVSNMSPEDSSIYLCSVDGAVNYGYTFGSGTRLTVV.

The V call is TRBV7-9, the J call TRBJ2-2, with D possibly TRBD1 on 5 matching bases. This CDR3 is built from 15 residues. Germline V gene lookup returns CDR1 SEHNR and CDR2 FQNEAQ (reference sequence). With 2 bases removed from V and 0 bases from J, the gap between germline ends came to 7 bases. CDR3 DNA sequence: TGTGCCAGCAGCTTACCAGGGTCGAACACCGGGGAGCTGTTTTTT. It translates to CASSLPGSNTGELFF. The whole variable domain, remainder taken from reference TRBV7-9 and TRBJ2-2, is DTGVSQNPRHKITKRGQNVTFRCDPISEHNRLYWYRQTLGQGPEFLTYFQNEAQLEKSRLLSDRFSAERPKGSFSTLEIQRTEQGDSAMYLCASSLPGSNTGELFFGEGSRLTVL.

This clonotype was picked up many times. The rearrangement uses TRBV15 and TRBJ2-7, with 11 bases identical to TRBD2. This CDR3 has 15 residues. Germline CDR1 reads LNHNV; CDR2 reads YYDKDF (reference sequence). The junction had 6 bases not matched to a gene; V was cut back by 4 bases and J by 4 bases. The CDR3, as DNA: TGTGCCACCAGCAAGACGGGACTAGCGGTTTACGAGCAGTACTTC. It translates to CATSKTGLAVYEQYF. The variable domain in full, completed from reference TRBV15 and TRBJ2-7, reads DAMVIQNPRYQVTQFGKPVTLSCSQTLNHNVMYWYQQKSSQAPKLLFHYYDKDFNNEADTPDNFQSRRPNTSFCFLDIRSPGLGDTAMYLCATSKTGLAVYEQYFGPGTRLTVT.

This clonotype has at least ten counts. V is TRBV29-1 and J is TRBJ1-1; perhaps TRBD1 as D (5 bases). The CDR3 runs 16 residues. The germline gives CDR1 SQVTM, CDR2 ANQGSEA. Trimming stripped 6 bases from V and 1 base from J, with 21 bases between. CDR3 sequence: CSVSDDSLSPNTEAFF. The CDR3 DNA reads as TGCAGCGTCTCTGATGACAGCCTTAGTCCGAACACTGAAGCTTTCTTT.

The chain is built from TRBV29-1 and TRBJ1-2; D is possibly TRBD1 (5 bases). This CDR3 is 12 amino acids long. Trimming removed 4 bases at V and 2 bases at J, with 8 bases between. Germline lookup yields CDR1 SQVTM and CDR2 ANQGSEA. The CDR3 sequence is CSVGDVNYGYTF. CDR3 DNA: TGCAGCGTTGGGGACGTAAACTATGGCTACACCTTC.

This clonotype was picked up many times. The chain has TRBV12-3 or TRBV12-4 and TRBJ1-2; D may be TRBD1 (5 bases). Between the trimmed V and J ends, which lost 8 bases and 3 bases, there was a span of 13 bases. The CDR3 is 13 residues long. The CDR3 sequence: CASEGPWDYGYTF. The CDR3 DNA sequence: TGTGCCAGCGAGGGGCCTTGGGACTATGGCTACACCTTC.

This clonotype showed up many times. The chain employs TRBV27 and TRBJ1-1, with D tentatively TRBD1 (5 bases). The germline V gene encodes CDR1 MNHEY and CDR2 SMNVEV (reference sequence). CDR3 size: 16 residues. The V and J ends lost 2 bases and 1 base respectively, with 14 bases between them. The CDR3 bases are TGTGCCAGCAGTTTACTTCCGGGGGTGACGAACACTGAAGCTTTCTTT. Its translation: CASSLLPGVTNTEAFF.

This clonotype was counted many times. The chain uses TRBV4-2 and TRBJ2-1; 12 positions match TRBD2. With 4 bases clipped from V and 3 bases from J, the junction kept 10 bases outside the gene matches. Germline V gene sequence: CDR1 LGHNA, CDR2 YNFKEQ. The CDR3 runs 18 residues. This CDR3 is CASSPELAGGRSYNEQFF. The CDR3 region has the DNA TGTGCCAGCAGCCCAGAACTAGCGGGGGGCCGTAGCTACAATGAGCAGTTCTTC.

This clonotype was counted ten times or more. CDR3 bases: TGTGCCAGCAGCTTACTGGTAGCGGGGGGCCGGCAGACCCAGTACTTC. Its translation: CASSLLVAGGRQTQYF. The chain recombines TRBV7-8 with TRBJ2-5, with 10 bases that match TRBD2. The CDR3 sequence is 16 residues long. Germline V CDR1 and CDR2: SGHVS, FQNEAQ. J gave up 6 bases and V 2 bases, and 9 bases lay outside the gene matches.

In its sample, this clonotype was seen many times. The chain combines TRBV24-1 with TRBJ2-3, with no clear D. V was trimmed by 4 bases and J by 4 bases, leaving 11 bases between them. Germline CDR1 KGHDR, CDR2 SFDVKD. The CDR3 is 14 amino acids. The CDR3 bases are TGTGCCACCAGTGACCGCATCAAGGCAGATACGCAGTATTTT. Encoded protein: CATSDRIKADTQYF.

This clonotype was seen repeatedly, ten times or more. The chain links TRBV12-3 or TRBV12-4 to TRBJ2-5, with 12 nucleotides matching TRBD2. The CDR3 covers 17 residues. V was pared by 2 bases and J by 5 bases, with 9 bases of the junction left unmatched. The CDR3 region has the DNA TGTGCCAGCAGTTTATCGCCCCTAGCGGGGGGGCCCGAGACCCAGTACTTC. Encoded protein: CASSLSPLAGGPETQYF.

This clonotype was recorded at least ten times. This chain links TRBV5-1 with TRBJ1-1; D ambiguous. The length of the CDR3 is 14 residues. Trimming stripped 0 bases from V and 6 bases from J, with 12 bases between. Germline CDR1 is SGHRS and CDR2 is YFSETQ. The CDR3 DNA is TGCGCCAGCAGCTTGGTGGCGGGGAGCCCTGAAGCTTTCTTT. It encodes CASSLVAGSPEAFF.

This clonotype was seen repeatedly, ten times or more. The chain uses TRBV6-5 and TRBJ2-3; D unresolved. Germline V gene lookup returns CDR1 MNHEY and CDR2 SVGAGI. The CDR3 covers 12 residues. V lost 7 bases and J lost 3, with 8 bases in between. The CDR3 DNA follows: TGTGCCAGCACCGGACCAACAGATACGCAGTATTTT. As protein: CASTGPTDTQYF.

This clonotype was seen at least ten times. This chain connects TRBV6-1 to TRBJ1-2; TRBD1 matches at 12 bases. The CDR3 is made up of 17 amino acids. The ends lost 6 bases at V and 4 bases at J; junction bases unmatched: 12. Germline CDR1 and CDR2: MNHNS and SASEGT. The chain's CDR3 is CASSRGTGGVSIYGYTF. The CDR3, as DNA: TGTGCCAGCAGCCGCGGGACAGGGGGCGTCTCTATCTATGGCTACACCTTC.

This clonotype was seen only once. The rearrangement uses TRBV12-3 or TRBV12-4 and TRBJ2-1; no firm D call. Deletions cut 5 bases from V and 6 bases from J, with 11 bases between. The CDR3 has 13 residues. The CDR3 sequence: CASSPDWTNEQFF. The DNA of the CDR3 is TGTGCCAGCAGTCCTGACTGGACCAATGAGCAGTTCTTC.

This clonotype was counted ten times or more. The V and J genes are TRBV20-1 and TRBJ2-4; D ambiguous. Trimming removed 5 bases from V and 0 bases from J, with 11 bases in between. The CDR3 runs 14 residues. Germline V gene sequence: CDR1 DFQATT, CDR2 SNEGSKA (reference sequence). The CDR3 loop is CSAVESLAKNIQYF. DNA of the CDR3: TGCAGTGCTGTCGAGAGTCTAGCCAAAAACATTCAGTACTTC.

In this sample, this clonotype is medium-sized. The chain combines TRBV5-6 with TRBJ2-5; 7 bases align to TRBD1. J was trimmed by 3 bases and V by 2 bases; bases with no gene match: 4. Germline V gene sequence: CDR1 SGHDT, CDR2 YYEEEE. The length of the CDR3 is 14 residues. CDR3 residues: CASSFKGAEETQYF. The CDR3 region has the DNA TGTGCCAGCAGCTTCAAGGGGGCGGAAGAGACCCAGTACTTC.

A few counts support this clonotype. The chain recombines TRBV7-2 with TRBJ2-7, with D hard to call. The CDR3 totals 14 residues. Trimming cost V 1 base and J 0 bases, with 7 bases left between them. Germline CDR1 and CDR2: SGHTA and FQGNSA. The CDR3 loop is CASSLVLNSYEQYF. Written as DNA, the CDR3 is TGTGCCAGCAGCTTAGTCCTCAACTCCTACGAGCAGTACTTC.